This T cell receptor (beta chain) was sequenced for a study of beta chain features in type 1 diabetes. General observations from the study: Shorter TCRB CDR3s, moderately but significantly so, were found in Type 1 diabetes patients in all four CD4+ subsets.

Expressed TCRB transcripts got sequenced, as all isolated RNA was reverse transcribed. The method was immunoSEQ multiplex PCR; TCRdb's version includes in-frame clones alone and lacks a portion of them. The data contain about 370,000 clones, 8.5% to 10% of them singletons. Turning to this clone: Its antigen is not identified.

Sequencing was carried out using central memory CD4+ T cells from blood. The receptor's source is a man aged 25 to 45 with type 1 diabetes.

In DNA, the CDR3 is TGTGCCAGCAGCAAGATGACAGTCCTGAACACTGAAGCTTTCTTT. It is translated as CASSKMTVLNTEAFF. The chain is built from TRBV9 and TRBJ1-1; D is possibly TRBD1 (5 bases). Germline CDR1 reads SGDLS; CDR2 reads YYNGEE. The CDR3 loop spans 15 amino acids. Trimming pared 4 bases from V and 0 bases from J, leaving 13 bases between.